The next 30 T cell receptor beta chains were all read from a single sample in a study of T-cell memory formation after mild COVID-19. TCRdb reprocessed the 5' RACE reads via MiXCR and lists one record per CDR3 protein. The data show around 55,000 distinct CDR3 sequences, around 9.5% seen once. The sequenced sample consisted of PBMCs or a T cell subset sorted from them (not recorded which). All receptors derive from a man aged 18-30 years who had mild COVID-19 (a few samples of this study predate the infection). Cell type and time point are not known.

This clonotype was found a few times. The chain employs TRBV29-1 and TRBJ2-7; D unresolved. The germline gives CDR1 SQVTM, CDR2 ANQGSEA. The CDR3 length is 12 residues. Deletions cut 4 bases from V and 6 bases from J, with 13 bases between. CDR3 protein: CSVAPIKGEQYF. The CDR3 nucleotides are TGCAGCGTTGCCCCGATTAAGGGCGAGCAGTACTTC.

This clonotype appeared many times. This chain joins TRBV4-3 and TRBJ2-2; 11 bases match TRBD2. The germline gives CDR1 LGHNA, CDR2 YSLEER. CDR3 length equals 18 residues. Trimming took 4 bases from V and 1 from J; bases not matched to a gene: 8. The CDR3, as DNA: TGCGCCAGCAGCCCCTTAGCGGGGGGGGCCATGAACACCGGGGAGCTGTTTTTT. It codes for CASSPLAGGAMNTGELFF.

This clonotype came up a few times. The chain employs TRBV6-5 and TRBJ2-7; a weak D match, TRBD1 (6 bases). CDR3 length equals 14 residues. Germline-derived CDR1 and CDR2 are MNHEY and SVGAGI. V shed 6 bases and J shed 2 bases, with 14 bases lying between them. The DNA of the CDR3 is TGTGCCAGCAGGCCCGGGACATCACCCTACGAGCAGTACGTC. Amino acids: CASRPGTSPYEQYV.

This clonotype was counted ten times or more. V and J are TRBV18 and TRBJ2-5; D is undetermined. V was pared by 6 bases and J by 0 bases, with 11 bases between. CDR1 and CDR2 (germline): KGHSH, LQKENI. This CDR3 region has 14 residues. The CDR3 DNA reads as TGTGCCAGCTCGTCGTACGGTCACCAAGAGACCCAGTACTTC. Protein: CASSSYGHQETQYF.

J is TRBJ1-5 and V is TRBV7-2; D possibly corresponds to TRBD1 (5 bases). Germline V gives CDR1 SGHTA, CDR2 FQGNSA. Trimming took off 2 bases at V and 5 bases at J, with 10 bases between the two ends. This CDR3 contains 14 residues. The CDR3 nucleotides are TGTGCCAGCAGCTTACAGGGACGGCATCAGCCCCAGCATTTT. It encodes CASSLQGRHQPQHF.

This clonotype was picked up a small number of times. The chain carries TRBV27 and TRBJ2-7; TRBD1 aligns across 9 bases. This CDR3 region has 13 residues. The J segment lost 1 base and the V segment lost 6 bases, leaving 1 base of the junction unmatched. Germline CDR1 MNHEY, CDR2 SMNVEV (reference sequence). Here the CDR3 reads CASRGQGSYEQYV. The DNA for the CDR3 is TGTGCCAGCAGGGGACAGGGATCCTACGAGCAGTACGTC.

This clonotype appeared a few times. The chain couples TRBV30 to TRBJ1-1; TRBD1 is a possible D gene (5 bases). Trimming removed 2 bases from V and 0 bases from J, with 16 bases in between. This CDR3 is 16 amino acids long. Germline lookup yields CDR1 GTSNPN and CDR2 SVGIG (reference sequence). The CDR3 spells CAWSPLLWGMNTEAFF. In DNA, the CDR3 is TGTGCCTGGAGTCCCCTTTTGTGGGGGATGAACACTGAAGCTTTCTTT.

The chain recombines TRBV7-9 with TRBJ1-2; D remains unclear. V lost 4 bases to trimming and J lost 3 bases, with 12 bases between them. From germline, CDR1 is SEHNR and CDR2 FQNEAQ (reference sequence). This CDR3 region has 14 residues. CDR3 in DNA: TGTGCCAGCAGCTCTCATCTCCGGGACTATGGCTACACCTTC. It codes for CASSSHLRDYGYTF. The full variable domain, its missing parts supplied by reference TRBV7-9 and TRBJ1-2, is DTGVSQNPRHKITKRGQNVTFRCDPISEHNRLYWYRQTLGQGPEFLTYFQNEAQLEKSRLLSDRFSAERPKGSFSTLEIQRTEQGDSAMYLCASSSHLRDYGYTFGSGTRLTVV.

This chain connects TRBV2 to TRBJ1-1; 7 nucleotides line up with TRBD1. V lost 8 bases to trimming and J lost 5 bases; unmatched junction nucleotides: 8. CDR3 length equals 13 residues. Per germline, CDR1 SNHLY and CDR2 FYNNEI. CDR3 sequence: CASSDRELTEAFF. CDR3 bases: TGTGCCAGCTCCGACAGGGAATTGACTGAAGCTTTCTTT.

In this sample, this clonotype turned up a few times. The chain is built from TRBV5-1 and TRBJ2-1; D ambiguous. The V gene lost 2 bases and the J gene lost 9 bases, with 9 bases spanning the gap. In germline, CDR1 is SGHRS, CDR2 YFSETQ. This CDR3 has 12 residues. The CDR3 here is CASSLQVGEQFF. The CDR3 nucleotides read TGCGCCAGCAGCTTACAAGTCGGTGAGCAGTTCTTC.

This clonotype was counted only a few times. CDR3 in DNA: TGTGCCAGGCGGGACAGGGACCCCTACGAGCAGTACGTC. It codes for CARRDRDPYEQYV. This chain connects TRBV10-3 to TRBJ2-7; 9 bases are a match to TRBD1. Germline CDR1 and CDR2: ENHRY and SYGVKD. V was pared by 10 bases and J by 2 bases, with 6 bases of the junction left unmatched. The CDR3 length is 13 residues.

This clonotype was counted ten times or more. The chain joins TRBV24-1 to TRBJ2-1; unclear D gene. The V end was cut by 2 bases, the J end by 5 bases, with 12 bases between. There are 15 residues in the CDR3. Germline assignment: CDR1 KGHDR and CDR2 SFDVKD. Written as DNA, the CDR3 is TGTGCCACCAGTGATTATGGCTCAGCTAACAATGAGCAGTTCTTC. Protein: CATSDYGSANNEQFF.

This clonotype turned up a few times. This chain joins TRBV4-2 and TRBJ2-5; the D gene could be TRBD1 or TRBD2 (5 bases each). Germline V gene lookup returns CDR1 LGHNA and CDR2 YNFKEQ. Trimming pared 0 bases from V and 7 bases from J, leaving 12 bases between. The CDR3 loop spans 14 amino acids. The CDR3 loop is CASSQDPGPGTQYF. CDR3 nucleotides: TGTGCCAGCAGCCAAGATCCGGGGCCTGGGACCCAGTACTTC.

This clonotype was picked up a small number of times. The V and J genes are TRBV7-6 and TRBJ2-3, with D perhaps matching TRBD1 (6 bases). From germline, CDR1 is SGHVS and CDR2 FNYEAQ. Trimming stripped 5 bases from V and 1 base from J, with 16 bases between. The CDR3 covers 16 residues. The CDR3 nucleotides are TGTGCCAGCAGCGAGACCGGGACAACGCGCACAGATACGCAGTATTTT. This encodes CASSETGTTRTDTQYF.

As for this clonotype: Without the conserved terminal phenylalanine or tryptophan, this CDR3 likely stems from a read error. The chain employs TRBV5-6 and TRBJ1-2; D unresolved. Per the germline V gene, CDR1 is SGHDT and CDR2 is YYEEEE. This CDR3 is built from 14 residues. Trimming removed 1 base at V and 6 bases at J, with 13 bases between. The CDR3 DNA sequence: TGTGCCAGCAGCTTGCCCAGCCCAGCAAATGGCTACACCTTA. The encoded protein is CASSLPSPANGYTL.

The chain uses TRBV12-3 or TRBV12-4 and TRBJ1-5, with D maybe TRBD1 (5 bases). Trimming removed 3 bases from V and 5 bases from J, with 11 bases in between. The CDR3 runs 14 residues. The chain's CDR3 is CASSFSGRDQPQHF. DNA of the CDR3: TGTGCCAGCAGTTTTTCAGGGCGCGATCAGCCCCAGCATTTT.

This clonotype was found many times. The chain has TRBV5-1 and TRBJ2-5, with D tentatively TRBD2 (7 bases). V was pared by 6 bases and J by 5 bases, with 20 bases between. The CDR3 covers 15 residues. The germline gives CDR1 SGHRS, CDR2 YFSETQ. For the CDR3, the DNA is TGCGCCAGCAACCCTGGGAGGGGGGGGGCCGAGACCCAGTACTTC. This translates into CASNPGRGGAETQYF.

This rearrangement joins TRBV20-1 to TRBJ2-2; D is ambiguous. Germline V gives CDR1 DFQATT, CDR2 SNEGSKA (reference sequence). Trimming cost V 0 bases and J 6 bases, with 8 bases left between them. The CDR3 covers 13 residues. The CDR3 protein is CSARERIAGELFF. In nucleotides, the CDR3 is TGCAGTGCTAGAGAGAGAATCGCCGGGGAGCTGTTTTTT.

This clonotype was observed many times. This chain joins TRBV7-3 and TRBJ2-1, with D hard to call. V dropped 0 bases and J dropped 0 bases, with 6 bases sitting between them. CDR1 is SGHTA, CDR2 FQGTGA, per germline. The CDR3 has 15 amino acids. The DNA for the CDR3 is TGTGCCAGCAGCTTAACTGTCGGCTCCTACAATGAGCAGTTCTTC. Translation: CASSLTVGSYNEQFF.

This clonotype has at least ten counts. V is TRBV5-1 and J is TRBJ2-3; 9 bases agree with TRBD2. V lost 0 bases to trimming and J lost 1 base; unmatched junction nucleotides: 0. The CDR3 runs to 15 residues. Germline assignment: CDR1 SGHRS and CDR2 YFSETQ. Here the CDR3 reads CASSLVAGGTDTQYF. In DNA form, the CDR3 reads TGCGCCAGCAGCTTGGTAGCGGGGGGCACAGATACGCAGTATTTT. Complete variable domain (other parts from reference TRBV5-1 and TRBJ2-3): KAGVTQTPRYLIKTRGQQVTLSCSPISGHRSVSWYQQTPGQGLQFLFEYFSETQRNKGNFPGRFSGRQFSNSRSEMNVSTLELGDSALYLCASSLVAGGTDTQYFGPGTRLTVL.

A note on this clonotype: A much bigger clone sits one base away, suggesting this may be a read error. The chain combines TRBV7-2 with TRBJ2-5; D is unclear. Per germline, CDR1 SGHTA and CDR2 FQGNSA. The V end lost 5 bases, the J end lost 10 bases, and 11 bases lay between the germline ends. The CDR3 runs 11 residues. The CDR3 loop reads CASSPWGIQYF. The CDR3 bases are TGTGCCAGCAGCCCATGGGGAATCCAGTACTTC. The whole variable domain, filled in from reference TRBV7-2 and TRBJ2-5, reads GAGVSQSPSNKVTEKGKDVELRCDPISGHTALYWYRQSLGQGLEFLIYFQGNSAPDKSGLPSDRFSAERTGGSVSTLTIQRTQQEDSAVYLCASSPWGIQYFGPGTRLLVL.

The rearrangement joins TRBV6-1 to TRBJ2-7, with 10 bases fitting TRBD2. Germline loops: CDR1 MNHNS, CDR2 SASEGT. There are 14 residues in the CDR3. V lost 10 bases and J lost 4; bases outside the gene matches: 10. CDR3 sequence reads: CATAKLAGEYEQYF. The CDR3 DNA reads TGTGCCACCGCAAAGCTAGCGGGGGAATACGAGCAGTACTTC.

The CDR3, as DNA: TGTGCCAGCAGTATCGAAGCCGGTGGGGCCCAGTACTTC. This sequence encodes CASSIEAGGAQYF. The genes are TRBV7-7 and TRBJ2-5; D not resolved. The V gene lost 6 bases and the J gene lost 9 bases, with 17 bases spanning the gap. There are 13 residues in the CDR3. Germline V gene sequence: CDR1 SSHAT, CDR2 FNYEAQ (reference sequence).

This clonotype was counted many times. The chain is built from TRBV5-1 and TRBJ2-3; D assignment may be TRBD1 or TRBD2 (5 bases each). V dropped 0 bases and J dropped 7 bases, with 18 bases sitting between them. Germline loops: CDR1 SGHRS, CDR2 YFSETQ. This CDR3 comprises 16 residues. The CDR3: CASSLVSSGRENTQYF. CDR3 DNA: TGCGCCAGCAGCTTGGTGTCCAGCGGCAGGGAAAATACGCAGTATTTT.

This clonotype was recorded at least ten times. V gene TRBV4-3 combines with J gene TRBJ2-3, with a tentative D call TRBD2 (6 bases). Trimming cost V 1 base and J 2 bases, with 10 bases left between them. CDR3 length: 15 amino acids. Germline V gene sequence: CDR1 LGHNA, CDR2 YSLEER. The CDR3 DNA reads as TGCGCCAGCAGCCAAGGTTCGGGGGACACAGATACGCAGTATTTT. Translating gives CASSQGSGDTDTQYF.

This clonotype was counted many times. The rearrangement uses TRBV5-1 and TRBJ1-1; D not certain. Germline values: CDR1 SGHRS, CDR2 YFSETQ. Trimming took 2 bases from V and 3 from J, leaving 8 bases between them. The CDR3 is 13 residues long. CDR3 protein: CASSFGGYTEAFF. The CDR3 nucleotides are TGCGCCAGCAGCTTCGGTGGATACACTGAAGCTTTCTTT.

The rearrangement uses TRBV9 and TRBJ1-3; no firm D call. CDR3 length: 15 residues. V was cut by 0 bases and J by 1 base, with 8 bases left in between. Germline V lookup: CDR1 SGDLS, CDR2 YYNGEE. CDR3 sequence: CASSVEPVSGNTIYF. Written as DNA, the CDR3 is TGTGCCAGCAGCGTAGAACCGGTGTCTGGAAACACCATATATTTT.

The rearrangement links TRBV4-1 to TRBJ1-5, with TRBD1 matching 7 bases. Germline CDR1 MGHRA, CDR2 YSYEKL. This CDR3 region has 15 residues. V lost 2 bases, J lost 5 bases, and 6 bases stayed unmatched. CDR3 in amino acids: CASSQPGQAYQPQHF. The CDR3 region has the DNA TGCGCCAGCAGCCAACCCGGACAGGCGTATCAGCCCCAGCATTTT.

This chain connects TRBV5-1 to TRBJ1-2; D remains unclear. The CDR3 totals 13 residues. Germline V gene sequence: CDR1 SGHRS, CDR2 YFSETQ. Trimming took off 4 bases at V and 3 bases at J, with 10 bases between the two ends. The CDR3 spells CASSTSADYGYTF. CDR3 DNA: TGCGCCAGCAGCACCAGCGCTGACTATGGCTACACCTTC.

This clonotype was seen only a few times. This rearrangement joins TRBV11-2 to TRBJ2-1, with TRBD2 matching 11 bases. There are 14 residues in the CDR3. Per germline, CDR1 SGHAT and CDR2 FQNNGV. V gave up 6 bases and J gave up 6 bases; unmatched junction bases: 4. The CDR3 DNA follows: TGTGCCAGCAGGGGGACTAGCGGTCTCAATGAGCAGTTCTTC. It yields the protein CASRGTSGLNEQFF. The full variable domain, its missing parts supplied by reference TRBV11-2 and TRBJ2-1, is EAGVAQSPRYKIIEKRQSVAFWCNPISGHATLYWYQQILGQGPKLLIQFQNNGVVDDSQLPKDRFSAERLKGVDSTLKIQPAKLEDSAVYLCASRGTSGLNEQFFGPGTRLTVL.